A selection of T cell receptor beta chains follows, all from one sample in a study of T cell responses to AZD1222 COVID-19 vaccine. Profiled with immunoSEQ multiplex PCR; TCRdb holds only in-frame clones, not every one. The sample has approximately 120,000 clones, about 88% seen once. The source was peripheral blood, collected on day 0 of AZD1222 vaccination. These receptors all come from an adult in good health. The CDR3 runs from the conserved cysteine through the conserved F or W.

>TRBJ2-2|TRBV7-9
CASTQIGTFTGELFF
>TRBJ1-4|TRBV7-9
CASSSRRGRATNEKLFF
>TRBJ1-2|TRBV5-1
CASSLARDSYGYTF
>TRBJ1-6|TRBV19
CASRQAARNSPLHF
>TRBJ2-5|TRBV19
CASTMGGHGETQYF
>TRBJ1-1|TRBV23-1
CASSPTGNTEAFF
>TRBJ1-2|TRBV5-5
CASSLAPGTSYGYTF
>TRBJ2-7|TRBV24-1
CATSDEGIAYEQYF
>TRBJ2-5|TRBV7-9
CASTQGGQETQYF
>TRBJ1-6|TRBV3-1/TRBV3-2
CASSQEGQGNSPLHF
>TRBJ1-1|TRBV5-4
CASSKGTPDTEAFF
>TRBJ1-1|TRBV6-6
CASSFDTEAFF
>TRBJ1-2|TRBV7-8
CASSPDGVYGYTF
>TRBJ1-6|TRBV4-1
CASSLPYSPLHF
>TRBJ1-6|TRBV5-1
CASSRDRDNSPLHF
>TRBJ1-6|TRBV28
CASSLLGWDSPLHF
>TRBJ1-6|TRBV6-1
CASSVTGTGLNSPLHF
>TRBJ1-6|TRBV28
CASSLGQGNSPLHF
>TRBJ1-1|TRBV5-6
CASSLVPSEAFF
>TRBJ1-4|TRBV7-2
CASSFRQGIEKLFF
>TRBJ1-5|TRBV23-1
CASSQGRAGQPQHF
>TRBJ2-6|TRBV20-1
CSASLDRHWGANVLTF
>TRBJ1-5|TRBV7-7
CASSVDRYQPQHF
>TRBJ2-7|TRBV3-1/TRBV3-2
CASSQTGRYEQYF